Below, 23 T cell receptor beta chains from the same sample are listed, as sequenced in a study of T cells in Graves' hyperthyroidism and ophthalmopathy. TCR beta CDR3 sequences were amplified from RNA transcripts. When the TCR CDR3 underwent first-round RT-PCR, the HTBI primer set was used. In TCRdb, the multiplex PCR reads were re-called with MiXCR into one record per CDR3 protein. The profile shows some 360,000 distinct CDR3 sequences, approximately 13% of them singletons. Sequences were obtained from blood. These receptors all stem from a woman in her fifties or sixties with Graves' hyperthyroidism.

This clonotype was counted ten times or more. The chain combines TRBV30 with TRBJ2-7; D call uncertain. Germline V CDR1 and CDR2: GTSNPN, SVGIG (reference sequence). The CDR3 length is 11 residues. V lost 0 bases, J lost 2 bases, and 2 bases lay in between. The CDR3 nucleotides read TGTGCCTGGAGTGTTGCCTACGAGCAGTACTTC. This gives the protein CAWSVAYEQYF.

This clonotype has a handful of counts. This CDR3 is CASSSRPLAGELFF. The CDR3 nucleotides are TGTGCCAGCAGTTCCCGGCCCCTGGCCGGGGAGCTGTTTTTT. V and J are TRBV27 and TRBJ2-2; D unresolved. CDR3 size: 14 residues. V lost 4 bases and J 6 bases, leaving 12 bases between the germline ends. Germline V gene data show CDR1 as MNHEY and CDR2 as SMNVEV (reference sequence).

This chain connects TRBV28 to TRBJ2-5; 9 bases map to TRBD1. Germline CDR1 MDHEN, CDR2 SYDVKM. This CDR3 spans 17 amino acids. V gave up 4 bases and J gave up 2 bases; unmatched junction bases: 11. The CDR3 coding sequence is TGTGCCAGCAGTTCCTTGACAGGGGGACAGATTCAAGAGACCCAGTACTTC. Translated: CASSSLTGGQIQETQYF.

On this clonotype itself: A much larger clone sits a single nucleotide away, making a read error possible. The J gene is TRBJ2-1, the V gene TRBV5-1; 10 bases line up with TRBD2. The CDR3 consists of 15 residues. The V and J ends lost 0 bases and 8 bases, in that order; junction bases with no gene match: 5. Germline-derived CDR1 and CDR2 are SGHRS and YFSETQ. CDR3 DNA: TGCGCCAGCAGCTTGGTGCCTAGCGGGAGCGATGAGCAGTTCTTC. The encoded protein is CASSLVPSGSDEQFF.

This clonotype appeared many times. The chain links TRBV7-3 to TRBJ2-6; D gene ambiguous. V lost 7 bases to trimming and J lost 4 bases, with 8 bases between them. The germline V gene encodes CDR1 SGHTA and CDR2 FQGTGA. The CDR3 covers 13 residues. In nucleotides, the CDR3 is TGTGCCAGCACCCCTGGGGGGGCCAACGTCCTGACTTTC. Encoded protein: CASTPGGANVLTF.

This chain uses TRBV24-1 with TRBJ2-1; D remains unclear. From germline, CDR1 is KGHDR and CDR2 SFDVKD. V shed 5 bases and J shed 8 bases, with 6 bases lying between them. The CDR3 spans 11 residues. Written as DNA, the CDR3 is TGTGCCACCAGTGGCGATTATGAGCAGTTCTTC. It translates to CATSGDYEQFF.

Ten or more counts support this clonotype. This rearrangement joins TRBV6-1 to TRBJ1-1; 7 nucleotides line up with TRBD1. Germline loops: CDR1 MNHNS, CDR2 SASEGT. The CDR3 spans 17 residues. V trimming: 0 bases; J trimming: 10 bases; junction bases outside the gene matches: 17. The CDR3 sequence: CASSEAWAGGFSSGAFF. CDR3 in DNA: TGTGCCAGCAGTGAAGCCTGGGCAGGGGGTTTTAGTTCCGGAGCTTTCTTT.

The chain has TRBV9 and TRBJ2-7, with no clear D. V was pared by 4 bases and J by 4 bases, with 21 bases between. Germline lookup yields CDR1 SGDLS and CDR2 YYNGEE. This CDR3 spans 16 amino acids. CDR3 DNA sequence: TGTGCCAGCAGCTCCAATCTGGGGTCGATGAGTTACGAGCAGTACTTC. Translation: CASSSNLGSMSYEQYF.

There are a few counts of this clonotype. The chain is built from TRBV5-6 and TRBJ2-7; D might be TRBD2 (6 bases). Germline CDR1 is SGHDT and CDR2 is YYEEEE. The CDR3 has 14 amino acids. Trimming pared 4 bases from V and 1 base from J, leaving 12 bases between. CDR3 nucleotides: TGTGCCAGCAGCCCGGGGGTCCTATCCTACGAGCAGTACTTC. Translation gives CASSPGVLSYEQYF.

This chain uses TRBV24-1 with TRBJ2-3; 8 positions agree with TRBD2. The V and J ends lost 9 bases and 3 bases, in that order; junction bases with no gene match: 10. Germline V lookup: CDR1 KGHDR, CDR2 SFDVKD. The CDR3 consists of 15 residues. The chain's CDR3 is CATGPAGGRTDTQYF. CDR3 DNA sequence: TGTGCCACCGGGCCTGCTGGCGGGAGGACAGATACGCAGTATTTT.

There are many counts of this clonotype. In DNA, the CDR3 is TGCGCCAGCAGTGAGTCGCGAGGATCGAGGGAGGGCCGAGAGACCCAGTACTTC. Translated, it gives CASSESRGSREGRETQYF. The gene calls are TRBV10-1 and TRBJ2-5; 7 bases map to TRBD2. The CDR3 covers 18 residues. Germline lookup yields CDR1 WNHNN and CDR2 SYGVQD (reference sequence). V shed 0 bases and J 4 bases; nucleotides not matched to a gene: 14.

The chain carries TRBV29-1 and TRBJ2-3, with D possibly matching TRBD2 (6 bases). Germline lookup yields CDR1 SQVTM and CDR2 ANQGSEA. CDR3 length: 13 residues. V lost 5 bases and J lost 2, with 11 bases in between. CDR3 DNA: TGCAGCGTTTTAGCGGACTCCACAGATACGCAGTATTTT. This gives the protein CSVLADSTDTQYF.

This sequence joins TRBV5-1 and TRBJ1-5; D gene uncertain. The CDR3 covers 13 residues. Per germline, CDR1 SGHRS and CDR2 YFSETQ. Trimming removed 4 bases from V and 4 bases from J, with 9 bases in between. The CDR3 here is CASSIETNQPQHF. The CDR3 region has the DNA TGCGCCAGCAGCATAGAAACAAATCAGCCCCAGCATTTT.

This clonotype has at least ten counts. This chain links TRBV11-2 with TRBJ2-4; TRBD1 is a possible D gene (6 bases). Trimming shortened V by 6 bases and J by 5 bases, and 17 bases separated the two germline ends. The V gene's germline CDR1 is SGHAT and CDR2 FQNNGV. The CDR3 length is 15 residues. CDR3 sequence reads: CASRPGRGIENIQYF. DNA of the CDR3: TGTGCCAGCAGACCTGGCAGGGGAATCGAAAACATTCAGTACTTC.

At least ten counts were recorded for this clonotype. CDR3 in amino acids: CASSLNRVATNEKLFF. CDR3 coding DNA: TGTGCCAGCAGCCTAAACAGGGTCGCAACTAATGAAAAACTGTTTTTT. This chain links TRBV3-1 with TRBJ1-4, with D tentatively TRBD1 (6 bases). CDR1 LGHDT and CDR2 YNNKEL come from the germline V gene (reference sequence). The CDR3 extends over 16 amino acids. The V and J ends lost 4 bases and 0 bases respectively, with 12 bases between them.

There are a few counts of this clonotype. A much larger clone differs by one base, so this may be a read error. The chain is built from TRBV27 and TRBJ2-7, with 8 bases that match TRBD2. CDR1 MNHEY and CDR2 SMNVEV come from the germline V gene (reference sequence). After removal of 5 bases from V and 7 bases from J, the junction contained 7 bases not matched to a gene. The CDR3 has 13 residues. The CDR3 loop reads CASSGGTRDEQYF. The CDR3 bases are TGTGCCAGCAGTGGGGGGACTAGAGATGAGCAGTACTTC.

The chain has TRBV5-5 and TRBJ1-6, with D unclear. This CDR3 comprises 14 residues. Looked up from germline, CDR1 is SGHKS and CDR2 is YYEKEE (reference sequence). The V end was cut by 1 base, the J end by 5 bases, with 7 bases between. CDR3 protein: CASSLFANNSPLHF. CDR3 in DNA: TGTGCCAGCAGCTTGTTCGCGAATAATTCACCCCTCCACTTT.

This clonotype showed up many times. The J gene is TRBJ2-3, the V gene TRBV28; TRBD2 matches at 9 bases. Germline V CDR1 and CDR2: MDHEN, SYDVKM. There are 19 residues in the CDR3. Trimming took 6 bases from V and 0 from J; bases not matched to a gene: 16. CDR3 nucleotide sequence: TGTGCCAGCAGCTCACGAATTGCAGCGGGAGGTGTCAGCACAGATACGCAGTATTTT. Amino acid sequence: CASSSRIAAGGVSTDTQYF.

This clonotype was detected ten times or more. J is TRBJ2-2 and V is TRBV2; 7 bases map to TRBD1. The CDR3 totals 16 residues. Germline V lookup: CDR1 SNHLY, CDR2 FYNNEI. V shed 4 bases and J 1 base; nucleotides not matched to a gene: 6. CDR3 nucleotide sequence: TGTGCCAGCAGTGGTACTTGGACAGGGAACACCGGGGAGCTGTTTTTT. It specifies CASSGTWTGNTGELFF.

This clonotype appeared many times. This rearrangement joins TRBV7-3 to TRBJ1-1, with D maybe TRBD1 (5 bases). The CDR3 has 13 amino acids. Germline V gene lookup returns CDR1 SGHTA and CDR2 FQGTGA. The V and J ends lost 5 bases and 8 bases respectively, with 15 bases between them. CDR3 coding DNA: TGTGCCAGCAGCCAGCCCGGACACCCCGAAGCTTTCTTT. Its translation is CASSQPGHPEAFF.

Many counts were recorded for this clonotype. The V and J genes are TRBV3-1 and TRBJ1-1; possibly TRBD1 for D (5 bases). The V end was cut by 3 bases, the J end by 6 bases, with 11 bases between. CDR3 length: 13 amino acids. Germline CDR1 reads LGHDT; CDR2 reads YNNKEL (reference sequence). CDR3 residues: CASSQTGGAEAFF. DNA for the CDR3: TGTGCCAGCAGCCAGACGGGGGGGGCTGAAGCTTTCTTT.

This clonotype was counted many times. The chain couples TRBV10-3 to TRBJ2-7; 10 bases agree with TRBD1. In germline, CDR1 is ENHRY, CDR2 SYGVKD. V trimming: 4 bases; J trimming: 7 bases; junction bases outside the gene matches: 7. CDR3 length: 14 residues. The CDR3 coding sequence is TGTGCCATCAGTGCCGGGACAGGGGATGGGGAGCAGTACTTC. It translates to CAISAGTGDGEQYF.

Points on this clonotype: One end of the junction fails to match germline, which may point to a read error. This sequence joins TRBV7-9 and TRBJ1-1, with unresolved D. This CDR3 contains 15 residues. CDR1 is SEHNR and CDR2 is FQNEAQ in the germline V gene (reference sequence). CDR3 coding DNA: TGCGCCAGCAGCCCACCCCGGACGGCAAACACTGAAGCTTTCTTT. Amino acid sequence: CASSPPRTANTEAFF.